These T cell receptor beta chains were read from a single sample in a study of CD8 T cells in ankylosing spondylitis. In TCRdb, the 5' RACE reads were re-called with MiXCR into one record per CDR3 protein. Of 130,000 or so distinct CDR3 sequences listed, 6.5% to 9% are singletons. The sequenced sample was blood, either unsorted or a sorted T cell fraction (not recorded which). The receptors shown here come from a male donor with ankylosing spondylitis or in good health (not recorded which). The CDR3 runs from the conserved cysteine through the conserved F or W. The order of the fields is V gene, CDR3 length, CDR3 protein.

TRBV5-1,14,CASSLGDSTDTQYF
TRBV20-1,15,CSARDVQGGKNIQYF
TRBV7-2,15,CASTAGLTGDNEQFF
TRBV20-1,15,CSARDLGRGTYEQYF
TRBV7-2,13,CASNRQSNQPQHF
TRBV5-1,15,CASSFAGAPQETQYF
TRBV27,16,CASSFLSPSGANVLTF
TRBV5-1,17,CASSLDRATLFGTEAFF
TRBV29-1,14,CSVAGSLPTGELFF
TRBV18,15,CASSRPGVLHNEQFF
TRBV5-1,16,CASSYGTGGSTGELFF
TRBV10-3,14,CAISESGNTGELFF
TRBV7-2,14,CASSQDPPEGEQYF
TRBV6-5,15,CASSYSTGANTEAFF
TRBV5-1,14,CASSLAGGRDGYTF
TRBV5-1,15,CASSLVAVSYNEQFF
TRBV6-5,14,CASSYASTGGELFF
TRBV7-2,15,CASSPVRALYNEQFF
TRBV20-1,17,CSATSGGGKVKLDIQYF
TRBV11-1,21,CASSVRRGTEAPLTSTDTQYF
TRBV5-1,15,CASSPRTSGVQTQYF
TRBV19,15,CASSIGLAGTNEQFF